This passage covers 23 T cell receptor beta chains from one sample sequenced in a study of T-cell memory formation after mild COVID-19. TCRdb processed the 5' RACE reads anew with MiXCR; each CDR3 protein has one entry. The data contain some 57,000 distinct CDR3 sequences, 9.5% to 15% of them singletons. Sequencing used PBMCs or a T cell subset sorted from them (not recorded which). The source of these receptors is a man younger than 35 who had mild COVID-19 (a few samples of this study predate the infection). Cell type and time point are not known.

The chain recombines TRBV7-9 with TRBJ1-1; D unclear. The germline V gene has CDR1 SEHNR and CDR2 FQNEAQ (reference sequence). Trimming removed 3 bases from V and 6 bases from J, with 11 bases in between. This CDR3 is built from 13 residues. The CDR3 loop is CASSLRVTAEAFF. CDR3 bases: TGTGCCAGCAGCTTGAGGGTCACGGCTGAAGCTTTCTTT.

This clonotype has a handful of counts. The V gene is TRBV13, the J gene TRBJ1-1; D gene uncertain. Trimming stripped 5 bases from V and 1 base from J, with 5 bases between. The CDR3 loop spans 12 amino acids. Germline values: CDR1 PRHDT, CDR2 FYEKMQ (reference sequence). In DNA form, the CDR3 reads TGTGCCAGCAGCCTATGGAACACTGAAGCTTTCTTT. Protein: CASSLWNTEAFF.

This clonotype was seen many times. The CDR3: CASSLAVGSTDTQYF. The CDR3 DNA sequence: TGCGCCAGCAGCTTGGCCGTCGGGAGCACAGATACGCAGTATTTT. V is TRBV5-1 and J is TRBJ2-3; D call uncertain. Looked up from germline, CDR1 is SGHRS and CDR2 is YFSETQ. CDR3 length: 15 residues. Trimming pared 0 bases from V and 0 bases from J, leaving 8 bases between.

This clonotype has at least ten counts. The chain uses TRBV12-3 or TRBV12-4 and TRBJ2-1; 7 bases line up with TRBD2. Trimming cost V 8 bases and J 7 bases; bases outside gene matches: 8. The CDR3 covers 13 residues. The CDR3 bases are TGTGCCAGCTTCGAGCGGGGTGAGAATGAGCAGTTCTTC. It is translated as CASFERGENEQFF.

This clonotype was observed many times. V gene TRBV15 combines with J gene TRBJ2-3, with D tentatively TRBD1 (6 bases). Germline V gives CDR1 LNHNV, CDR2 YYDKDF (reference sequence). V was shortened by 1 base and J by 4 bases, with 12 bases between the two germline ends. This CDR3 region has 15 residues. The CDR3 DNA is TGTGCCACCAGCAGAGTTACAGGGATCGCAGATACGCAGTATTTT. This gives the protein CATSRVTGIADTQYF.

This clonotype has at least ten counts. Here the CDR3 DNA reads TGTGCCACCAGTGATTTGGGCACACTCAGGCCTGAAGCTTTCTTT. This translates into CATSDLGTLRPEAFF. This chain connects TRBV24-1 to TRBJ1-1; no reliable D call. Trimming removed 0 bases at V and 6 bases at J, with 13 bases between. CDR1 and CDR2 (germline): KGHDR, SFDVKD. This CDR3 comprises 15 residues.

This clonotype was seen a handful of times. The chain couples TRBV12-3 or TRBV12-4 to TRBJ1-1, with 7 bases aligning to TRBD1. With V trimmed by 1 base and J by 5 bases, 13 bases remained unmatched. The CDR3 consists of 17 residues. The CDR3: CASSLVGRGLVWTEAFF. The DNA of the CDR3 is TGTGCCAGCAGTTTAGTAGGAAGGGGGCTGGTCTGGACTGAAGCTTTCTTT.

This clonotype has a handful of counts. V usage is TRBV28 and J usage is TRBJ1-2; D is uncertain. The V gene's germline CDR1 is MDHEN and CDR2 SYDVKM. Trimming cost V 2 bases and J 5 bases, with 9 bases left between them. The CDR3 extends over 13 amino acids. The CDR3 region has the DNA TGTGCCAGCAGTTTAACGTACCTTTATGGCTACACCTTC. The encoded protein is CASSLTYLYGYTF.

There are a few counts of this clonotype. The CDR3 region has the DNA TGCGCCAGCAGCCGGAGACAGGGCGACCAAGAGACCCAGTACTTC. It codes for CASSRRQGDQETQYF. The chain has TRBV5-1 and TRBJ2-5, with TRBD1 matching over 7 bases. The germline V gene has CDR1 SGHRS and CDR2 YFSETQ. V was clipped by 4 bases and J by 0 bases; unmatched bases: 6. This CDR3 has 15 amino acids.

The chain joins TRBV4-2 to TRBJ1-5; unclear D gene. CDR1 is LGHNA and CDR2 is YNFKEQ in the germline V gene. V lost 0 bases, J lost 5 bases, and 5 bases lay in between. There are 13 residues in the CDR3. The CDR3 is CASSQDLHQPQHF. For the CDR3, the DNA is TGTGCCAGCAGCCAAGACTTACATCAGCCCCAGCATTTT.

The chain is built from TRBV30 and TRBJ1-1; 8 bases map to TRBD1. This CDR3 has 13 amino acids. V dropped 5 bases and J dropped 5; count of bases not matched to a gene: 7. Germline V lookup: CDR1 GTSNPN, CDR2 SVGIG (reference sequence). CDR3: CAWGDRGLTEAFF. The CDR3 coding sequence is TGTGCCTGGGGAGACAGGGGATTGACTGAAGCTTTCTTT.

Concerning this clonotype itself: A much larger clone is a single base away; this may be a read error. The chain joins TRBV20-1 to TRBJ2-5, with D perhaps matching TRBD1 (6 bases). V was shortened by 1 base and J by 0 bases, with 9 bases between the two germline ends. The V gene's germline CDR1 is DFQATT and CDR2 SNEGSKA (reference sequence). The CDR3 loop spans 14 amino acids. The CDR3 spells CSARGTANQETQYF. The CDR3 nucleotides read TGCAGTGCTAGAGGGACAGCAAACCAAGAGACCCAGTACTTC.

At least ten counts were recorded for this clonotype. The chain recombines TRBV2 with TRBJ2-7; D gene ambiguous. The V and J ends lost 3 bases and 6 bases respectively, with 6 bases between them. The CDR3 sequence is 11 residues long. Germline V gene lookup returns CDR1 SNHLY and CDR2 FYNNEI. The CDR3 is CASSEASEQYF. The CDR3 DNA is TGTGCCAGCAGTGAGGCCAGCGAGCAGTACTTC. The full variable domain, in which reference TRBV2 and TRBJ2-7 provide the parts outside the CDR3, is EPEVTQTPSHQVTQMGQEVILRCVPISNHLYFYWYRQILGQKVEFLVSFYNNEISEKSEIFDDQFSVERPDGSNFTLKIRSTKLEDSAMYFCASSEASEQYFGPGTRLTVT.

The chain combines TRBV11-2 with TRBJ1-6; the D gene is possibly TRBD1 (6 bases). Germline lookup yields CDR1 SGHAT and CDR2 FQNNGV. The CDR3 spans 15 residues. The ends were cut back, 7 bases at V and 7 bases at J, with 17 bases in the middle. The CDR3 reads CASTETQGLNSPLHF. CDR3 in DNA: TGTGCCAGCACAGAGACACAGGGATTGAATTCACCCCTCCACTTT.

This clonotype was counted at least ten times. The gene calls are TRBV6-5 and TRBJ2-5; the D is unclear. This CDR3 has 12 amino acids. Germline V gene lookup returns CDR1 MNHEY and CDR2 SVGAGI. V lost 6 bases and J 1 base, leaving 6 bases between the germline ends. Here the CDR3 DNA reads TGTGCCAGCAGGCACAGCCAAGAGACCCAGTACTTC. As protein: CASRHSQETQYF.

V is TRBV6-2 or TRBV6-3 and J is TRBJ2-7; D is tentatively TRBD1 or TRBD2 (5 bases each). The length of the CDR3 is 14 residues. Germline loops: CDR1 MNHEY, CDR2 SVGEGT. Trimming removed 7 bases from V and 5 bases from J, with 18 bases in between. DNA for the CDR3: TGTGCCAGCACCCCGCTCCGGGACGTCCACGAGCAGTACTTC. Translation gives CASTPLRDVHEQYF.

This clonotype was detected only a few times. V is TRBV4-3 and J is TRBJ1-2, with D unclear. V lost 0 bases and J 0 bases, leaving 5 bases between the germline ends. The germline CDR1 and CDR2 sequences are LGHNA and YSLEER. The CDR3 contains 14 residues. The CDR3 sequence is CASSQDSSNYGYTF. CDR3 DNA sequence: TGCGCCAGCAGCCAAGACAGCTCTAACTATGGCTACACCTTC.

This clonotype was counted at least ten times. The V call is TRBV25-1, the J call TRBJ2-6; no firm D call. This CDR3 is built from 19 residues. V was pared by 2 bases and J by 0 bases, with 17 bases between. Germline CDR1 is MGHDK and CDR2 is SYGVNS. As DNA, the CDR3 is TGTGCCAGCAGTGAAACCACTAAATGGACGCACTCTGGGGCCAACGTCCTGACTTTC. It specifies CASSETTKWTHSGANVLTF. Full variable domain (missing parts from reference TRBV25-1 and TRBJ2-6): EADIYQTPRYLVIGTGKKITLECSQTMGHDKMYWYQQDPGMELHLIHYSYGVNSTEKGDLSSESTVSRIRTEHFPLTLESARPSHTSQYLCASSETTKWTHSGANVLTFGAGSRLTVL.

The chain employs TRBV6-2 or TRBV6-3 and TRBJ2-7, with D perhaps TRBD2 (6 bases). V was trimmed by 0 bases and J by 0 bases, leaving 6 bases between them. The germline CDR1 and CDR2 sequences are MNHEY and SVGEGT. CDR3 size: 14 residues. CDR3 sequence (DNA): TGTGCCAGCAGTTACTCGACTAGCTCCTACGAGCAGTACGTC. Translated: CASSYSTSSYEQYV.

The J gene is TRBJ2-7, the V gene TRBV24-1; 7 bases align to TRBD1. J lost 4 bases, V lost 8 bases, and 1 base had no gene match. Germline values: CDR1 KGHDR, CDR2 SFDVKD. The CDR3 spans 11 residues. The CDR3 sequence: CATIQGYEQYF. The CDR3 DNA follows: TGTGCCACCATACAGGGGTACGAGCAGTACTTC.

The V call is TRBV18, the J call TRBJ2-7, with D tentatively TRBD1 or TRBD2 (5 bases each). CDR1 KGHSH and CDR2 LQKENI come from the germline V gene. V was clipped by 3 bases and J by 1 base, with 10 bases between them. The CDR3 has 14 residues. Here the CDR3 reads CASSPGTFSYEQYV. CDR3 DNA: TGTGCCAGCTCACCGGGGACCTTTTCCTACGAGCAGTACGTC.

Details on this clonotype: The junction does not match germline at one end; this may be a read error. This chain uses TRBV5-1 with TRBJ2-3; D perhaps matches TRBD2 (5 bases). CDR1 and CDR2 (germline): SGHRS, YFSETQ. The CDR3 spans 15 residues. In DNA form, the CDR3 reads TGCGCCAGCAGTTTGGGGTCGGGGTTGGGAGATACGCAGTATTTT. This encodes CASSLGSGLGDTQYF. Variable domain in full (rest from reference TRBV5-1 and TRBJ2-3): KAGVTQTPRYLIKTRGQQVTLSCSPISGHRSVSWYQQTPGQGLQFLFEYFSETQRNKGNFPGRFSGRQFSNSRSEMNVSTLELGDSALYLCASSLGSGLGDTQYFGPGTRLTVL.

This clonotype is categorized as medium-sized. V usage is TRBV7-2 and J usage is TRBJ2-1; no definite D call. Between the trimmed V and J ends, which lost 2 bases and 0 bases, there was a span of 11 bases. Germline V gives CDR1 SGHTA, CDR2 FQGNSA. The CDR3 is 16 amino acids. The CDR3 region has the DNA TGTGCCAGCAGCTTATTAGGAACGAGCTCCTACAATGAGCAGTTCTTC. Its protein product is CASSLLGTSSYNEQFF.